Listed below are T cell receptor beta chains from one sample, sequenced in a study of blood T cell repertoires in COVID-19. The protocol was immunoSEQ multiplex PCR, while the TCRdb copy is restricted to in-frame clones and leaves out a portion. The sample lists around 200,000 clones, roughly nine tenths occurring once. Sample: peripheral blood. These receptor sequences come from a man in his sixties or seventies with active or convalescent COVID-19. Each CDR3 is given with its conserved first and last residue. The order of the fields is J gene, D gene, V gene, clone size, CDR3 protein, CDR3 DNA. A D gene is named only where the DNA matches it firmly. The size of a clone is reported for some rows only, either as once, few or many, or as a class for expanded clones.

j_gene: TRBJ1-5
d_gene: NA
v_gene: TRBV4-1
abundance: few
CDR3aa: CASSQVPRGSNQPQHF
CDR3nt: TGCGCCAGCAGCCAAGTCCCCAGGGGCAGCAATCAGCCCCAGCATTTT

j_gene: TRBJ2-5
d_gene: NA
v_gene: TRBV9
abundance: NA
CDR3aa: CASSIRGGETQYF
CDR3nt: TGTGCCAGCAGCATACGGGGTGGGGAGACCCAGTACTTC

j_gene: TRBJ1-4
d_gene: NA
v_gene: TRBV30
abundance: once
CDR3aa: CAWSVYQVKNEKLFF
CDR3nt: TGTGCCTGGAGTGTGTATCAGGTTAAAAATGAAAAACTGTTTTTT

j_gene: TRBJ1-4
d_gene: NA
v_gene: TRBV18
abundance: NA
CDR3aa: CASSPYTDNEKLFF
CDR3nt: TGTGCCAGCTCACCTTATACAGATAATGAAAAACTGTTTTTT

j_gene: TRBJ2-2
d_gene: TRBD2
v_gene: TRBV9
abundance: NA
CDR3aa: CASSPVRLAGVTGELFF
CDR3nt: TGTGCCAGCAGCCCGGTTCGACTAGCGGGAGTCACCGGGGAGCTGTTTTTT

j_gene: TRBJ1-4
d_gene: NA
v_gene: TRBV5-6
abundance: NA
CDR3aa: CASSLTGTNEKLFF
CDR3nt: TGTGCCAGCAGCTTGACAGGGACTAATGAAAAACTGTTTTTT

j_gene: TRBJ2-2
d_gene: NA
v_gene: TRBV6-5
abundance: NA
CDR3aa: CASSYSNIARELFF
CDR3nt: TGTGCCAGCAGTTACTCGAACATCGCCAGGGAGCTGTTTTTT

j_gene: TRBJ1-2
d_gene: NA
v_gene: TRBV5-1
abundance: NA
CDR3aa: CASSLGTEIPNYGYTF
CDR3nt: TGCGCCAGCAGCTTAGGAACGGAGATCCCTAACTATGGCTACACCTTC

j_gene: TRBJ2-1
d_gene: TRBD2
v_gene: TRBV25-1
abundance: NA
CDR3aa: CASRGGSSYNEQFF
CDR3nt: TGTGCCAGCAGGGGGGGGAGCTCCTACAATGAGCAGTTCTTC

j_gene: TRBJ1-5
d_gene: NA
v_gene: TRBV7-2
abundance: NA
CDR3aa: CASSFQAIGNQPQHF
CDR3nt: TGTGCCAGCAGCTTCCAGGCGATTGGCAATCAGCCCCAGCATTTT

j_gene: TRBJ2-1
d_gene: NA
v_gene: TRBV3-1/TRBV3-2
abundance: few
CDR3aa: CASSQTRENEQFF
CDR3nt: TGTGCCAGCAGCCAAACACGGGAAAATGAGCAGTTCTTC

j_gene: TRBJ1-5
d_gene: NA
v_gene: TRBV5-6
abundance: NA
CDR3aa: CASSLGGGFQPQHF
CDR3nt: TGTGCCAGCAGCTTGGGCGGGGGTTTTCAGCCCCAGCATTTT

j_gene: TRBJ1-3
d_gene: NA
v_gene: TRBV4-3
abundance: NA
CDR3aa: CASSQDQAAGNTIYF
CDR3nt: TGCGCCAGCAGCCAAGATCAGGCCGCTGGAAACACCATATATTTT

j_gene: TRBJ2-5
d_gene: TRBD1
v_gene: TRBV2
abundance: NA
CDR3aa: CASSEDRGRETQYF
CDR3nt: TGTGCCAGCAGTGAAGACAGGGGGCGGGAGACCCAGTACTTC

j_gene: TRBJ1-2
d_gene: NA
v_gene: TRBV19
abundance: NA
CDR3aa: CASTPLGRGPNYGYTF
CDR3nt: TGTGCCAGTACCCCATTGGGCCGCGGGCCTAACTATGGCTACACCTTC

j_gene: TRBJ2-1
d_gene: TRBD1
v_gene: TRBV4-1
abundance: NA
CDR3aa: CASSQSGTGVFEQFF
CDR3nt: TGCGCCAGCAGCCAGTCCGGGACAGGGGTATTTGAGCAGTTCTTC

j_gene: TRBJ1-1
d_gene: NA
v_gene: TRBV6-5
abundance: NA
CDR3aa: CASTDRQFEAFF
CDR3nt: TGTGCCAGCACCGACAGACAGTTTGAAGCTTTCTTT

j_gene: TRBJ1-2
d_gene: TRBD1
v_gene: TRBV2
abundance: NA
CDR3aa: CASGDRENYGYTF
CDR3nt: TGTGCCAGCGGTGACAGGGAAAACTATGGCTACACCTTC

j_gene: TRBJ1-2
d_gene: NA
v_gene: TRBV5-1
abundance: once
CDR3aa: CASSLQQGLGYTF
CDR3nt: TGCGCCAGCAGCTTGCAGCAGGGATTGGGCTACACCTTC

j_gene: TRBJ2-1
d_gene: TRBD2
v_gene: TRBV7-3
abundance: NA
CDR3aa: CASSKTGLAGALNEQFF
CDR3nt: TGTGCCAGCAGCAAAACAGGCCTAGCGGGAGCCCTCAATGAGCAGTTCTTC

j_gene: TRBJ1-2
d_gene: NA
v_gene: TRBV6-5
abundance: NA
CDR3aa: CASSYSGGLDYGYTF
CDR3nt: TGTGCCAGCAGTTACTCCGGGGGGTTAGACTATGGCTACACCTTC

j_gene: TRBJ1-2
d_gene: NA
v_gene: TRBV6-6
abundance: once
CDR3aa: CASSYSGGSNYGYTF
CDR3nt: TGTGCCAGCAGTTACTCGGGCGGGTCCAACTATGGCTACACCTTC

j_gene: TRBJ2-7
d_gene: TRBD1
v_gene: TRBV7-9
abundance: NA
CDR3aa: CASSTGTGGYEQYF
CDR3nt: TGTGCCAGCAGCACCGGGACAGGGGGCTACGAGCAGTACTTC

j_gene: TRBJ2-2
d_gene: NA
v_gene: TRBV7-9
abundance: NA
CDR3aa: CASSRDTNTGELFF
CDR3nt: TGTGCCAGCAGCCGGGACACGAACACCGGGGAGCTGTTTTTT

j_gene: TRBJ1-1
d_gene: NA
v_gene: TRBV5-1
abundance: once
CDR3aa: CASSSQGRGMNTEAFF
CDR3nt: TGCGCCAGCAGCTCCCAGGGTAGGGGCATGAACACTGAAGCTTTCTTT

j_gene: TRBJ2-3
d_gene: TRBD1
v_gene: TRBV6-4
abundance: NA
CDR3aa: CASKRTGASTDTQYF
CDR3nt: TGTGCCAGCAAGCGCACAGGGGCTAGCACAGATACGCAGTATTTT

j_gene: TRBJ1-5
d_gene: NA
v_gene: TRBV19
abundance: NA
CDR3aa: CASSIVQGIQPQHF
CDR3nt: TGTGCCAGTAGTATAGTTCAGGGTATCCAGCCCCAGCATTTT

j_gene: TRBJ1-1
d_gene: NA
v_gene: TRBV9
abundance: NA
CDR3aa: CASSATGGNTEAFF
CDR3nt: TGTGCCAGCAGCGCGACAGGAGGGAACACTGAAGCTTTCTTT

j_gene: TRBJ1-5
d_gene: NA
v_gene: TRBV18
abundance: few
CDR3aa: CASSPARGDGNQPQHF
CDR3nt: TGTGCCAGCTCACCGGCACGGGGGGATGGCAATCAGCCCCAGCATTTT

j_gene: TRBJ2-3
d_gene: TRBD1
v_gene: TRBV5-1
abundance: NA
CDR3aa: CASSPSRGTDTDTQYF
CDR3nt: TGCGCCAGCAGCCCTTCCAGGGGGACAGACACAGATACGCAGTATTTT

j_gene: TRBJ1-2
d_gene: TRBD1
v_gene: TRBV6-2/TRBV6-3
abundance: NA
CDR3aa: CASSTQGAYGYTF
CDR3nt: TGTGCCAGCAGCACACAGGGGGCCTATGGCTACACCTTC

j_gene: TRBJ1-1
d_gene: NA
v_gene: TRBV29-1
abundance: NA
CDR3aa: CSAKIEADEAFF
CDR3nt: TGCAGCGCTAAAATAGAGGCAGATGAAGCTTTCTTT

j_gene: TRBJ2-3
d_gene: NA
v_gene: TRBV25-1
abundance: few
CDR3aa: CASSSRTPSTDTQYF
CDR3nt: TGTGCCAGCAGTTCCCGGACACCGAGCACAGATACGCAGTATTTT

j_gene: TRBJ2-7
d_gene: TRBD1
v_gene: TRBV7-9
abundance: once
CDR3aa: CASSAGQGGYEQYF
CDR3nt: TGTGCCAGCAGTGCCGGACAGGGAGGTTACGAGCAGTACTTC